The 16 T cell receptor beta chains reported below all come from one sample, sequenced in a study of cytomegalovirus exposure and HLA in healthy donors. The PCR had 60 Vbeta and 13 Jbeta primers. TCRdb's table, derived via immunoSEQ multiplex PCR, lists solely in-frame clones and lacks some. The repertoire has around 150,000 clones, approximately 80% of them found once; the top ten carry roughly 1.3%. Source material: PBMCs. These receptors were taken from a woman aged 45-65 years in good health and CMV-seronegative.

This chain links TRBV19 with TRBJ1-1; D is uncertain. CDR1 is LNHDA, CDR2 SQIVND, per germline (reference sequence). This CDR3 spans 14 amino acids. Trimming took off 3 bases at V and 5 bases at J, with 13 bases between the two ends. In DNA form, the CDR3 reads TGTGCCAGTAGTATTCAACGGGAACGTACTGAAGCTTTCTTT. Its translation is CASSIQRERTEAFF.

The chain carries TRBV7-2 and TRBJ1-2; the D gene is possibly TRBD1 (5 bases). Per the germline V gene, CDR1 is SGHTA and CDR2 is FQGNSA. V was pared by 5 bases and J by 3 bases, with 19 bases between. The length of the CDR3 is 16 residues. The CDR3 bases are TGTGCCAGCAGCGTCTCTATCTCGGACAATGACTATGGCTACACCTTC. Translating gives CASSVSISDNDYGYTF.

The gene calls are TRBV9 and TRBJ2-3, with 15 bases matching TRBD2. This CDR3 has 19 residues. Germline values: CDR1 SGDLS, CDR2 YYNGEE. J was trimmed by 0 bases and V by 0 bases; bases with no gene match: 5. The CDR3: CASSVGTSGGAVSTDTQYF. The CDR3 DNA reads TGTGCCAGCAGCGTAGGGACTAGCGGGGGGGCAGTCAGCACAGATACGCAGTATTTT.

CDR3 sequence reads: CASSTVDRTQPQHF. The CDR3 bases are TGTGCCAGTAGTACTGTCGACAGGACTCAGCCCCAGCATTTT. This chain uses TRBV19 with TRBJ1-5; maybe TRBD1 (6 bases). The CDR3 contains 14 residues. Looked up from germline, CDR1 is LNHDA and CDR2 is SQIVND (reference sequence). Trimming took off 4 bases at V and 6 bases at J, with 13 bases between the two ends. The whole variable domain, remainder taken from reference TRBV19 and TRBJ1-5, is DGGITQSPKYLFRKEGQNVTLSCEQNLNHDAMYWYRQDPGQGLRLIYYSQIVNDFQKGDIAEGYSVSREKKESFPLTVTSAQKNPTAFYLCASSTVDRTQPQHFGDGTRLSIL.

The chain uses TRBV7-6 and TRBJ2-1; D perhaps matches TRBD2 (6 bases). Germline loops: CDR1 SGHVS, CDR2 FNYEAQ. Trimming shortened V by 5 bases and J by 0 bases, and 17 bases separated the two germline ends. CDR3 size: 17 residues. CDR3 sequence reads: CASSPGTHTTSYNEQFF. Written as DNA, the CDR3 is TGTGCCAGCAGCCCCGGGACTCACACCACCTCCTACAATGAGCAGTTCTTC.

The gene calls are TRBV20-1 and TRBJ1-1, with 7 bases fitting TRBD1. This CDR3 is built from 11 residues. The J segment lost 2 bases and the V segment lost 7 bases, leaving 1 base of the junction unmatched. The germline V gene encodes CDR1 DFQATT and CDR2 SNEGSKA (reference sequence). The CDR3 region is CSGQGNTEAFF. The DNA of the CDR3 is TGCAGTGGACAGGGAAACACTGAAGCTTTCTTT.

In this sample, this clone turned up a few times. This rearrangement joins TRBV4-3 to TRBJ1-2; no clear D. V lost 0 bases and J 4 bases, leaving 12 bases between the germline ends. The CDR3 is 15 residues long. Germline V gene sequence: CDR1 LGHNA, CDR2 YSLEER. CDR3 coding DNA: TGCGCCAGCAGCCAAGAGGTGATTTCGAGCTATGGCTACACCTTC. This gives the protein CASSQEVISSYGYTF.

The chain carries TRBV5-1 and TRBJ2-5; 7 positions match TRBD2. The germline CDR1 and CDR2 sequences are SGHRS and YFSETQ. This CDR3 is built from 13 residues. V shed 3 bases and J 7 bases; nucleotides not matched to a gene: 6. CDR3 nucleotides: TGCGCCAGCAGCTCTGGACTAGAAGGGACCCAGTACTTC. It is translated as CASSSGLEGTQYF.

Concerning this clone: The CDR3 carries no conserved terminal phenylalanine or tryptophan, so it likely arises from a read error. The V and J genes are TRBV18 and TRBJ2-7, with TRBD2 identical over 9 bases. V lost 3 bases, J lost 3 bases, and 3 bases stayed unmatched. This CDR3 comprises 14 residues. The germline V gene encodes CDR1 KGHSH and CDR2 LQKENI. CDR3 DNA: TGTGCCAGCTCACCGGGGACTAGCAGCTACGAGCAGTACCTC. This codes for CASSPGTSSYEQYL.

The chain combines TRBV9 with TRBJ2-5; 8 nucleotides match TRBD1. CDR3 size: 17 residues. With 3 bases clipped from V and 5 bases from J, the junction kept 15 bases outside the gene matches. Germline CDR1 reads SGDLS; CDR2 reads YYNGEE. The CDR3 here is CASSAGNGQGVGETQYF. The CDR3 DNA sequence: TGTGCCAGCAGCGCCGGCAACGGACAGGGAGTGGGGGAGACCCAGTACTTC. The variable domain in full, with the rest retrieved from reference TRBV9 and TRBJ2-5, is DSGVTQTPKHLITATGQRVTLRCSPRSGDLSVYWYQQSLDQGLQFLIQYYNGEERAKGNILERFSAQQFPDLHSELNLSSLELGDSALYFCASSAGNGQGVGETQYFGPGTRLLVL.

The chain recombines TRBV18 with TRBJ2-7, with D maybe TRBD2 (5 bases). There are 14 residues in the CDR3. Germline-derived CDR1 and CDR2 are KGHSH and LQKENI. V gave up 3 bases and J gave up 3 bases, with 12 bases separating them. CDR3 amino acids: CASSPPRGNYEQYF. The DNA of the CDR3 is TGTGCCAGCTCACCCCCCCGGGGAAACTACGAGCAGTACTTC.

A few counts support this clone. The J gene is TRBJ2-7, the V gene TRBV11-3; 8 nucleotides line up with TRBD1. The CDR3 consists of 12 residues. Germline V lookup: CDR1 SGHNT, CDR2 YENEEA. J was trimmed by 7 bases and V by 6 bases; bases with no gene match: 5. CDR3 amino acids: CASSPGGREQYF. The CDR3 coding sequence is TGTGCCAGCAGTCCAGGGGGCAGGGAGCAGTACTTC.

This CDR3 is CASSGWDSSYEQYF. DNA for the CDR3: TGTGCCAGCTCAGGGTGGGATAGCTCCTACGAGCAGTACTTC. The chain carries TRBV6-1 and TRBJ2-7, with D maybe TRBD1 (5 bases). In germline, CDR1 is MNHNS, CDR2 SASEGT. V gave up 8 bases and J gave up 0 bases, with 14 bases separating them. This CDR3 contains 14 residues.

The chain uses TRBV28 and TRBJ2-7; D might be TRBD1 (5 bases). Trimming pared 2 bases from V and 0 bases from J, leaving 11 bases between. The CDR3 covers 15 residues. CDR1 and CDR2 (germline): MDHEN, SYDVKM. CDR3 sequence: CASSLLRQISYEQYF. The CDR3, as DNA: TGTGCCAGCAGTTTACTCAGACAGATCTCCTACGAGCAGTACTTC.

J is TRBJ1-2 and V is TRBV13, with TRBD1 matching 8 bases. Per germline, CDR1 PRHDT and CDR2 FYEKMQ (reference sequence). V was pared by 4 bases and J by 3 bases, with 7 bases of the junction left unmatched. CDR3 length: 15 residues. CDR3 region: CASSSPGGRYYGYTF. For the CDR3, the DNA is TGTGCCAGCAGCTCCCCAGGGGGCCGCTACTATGGCTACACCTTC. The full variable domain, with the rest looked up from reference TRBV13 and TRBJ1-2, is AAGVIQSPRHLIKEKRETATLKCYPIPRHDTVYWYQQGPGQDPQFLISFYEKMQSDKGSIPDRFSAQQFSDYHSELNMSSLELGDSALYFCASSSPGGRYYGYTFGSGTRLTVV.

The gene calls are TRBV6-5 and TRBJ2-1, with 14 bases aligning to TRBD2. V gave up 4 bases and J gave up 9 bases; unmatched junction bases: 8. The germline V gene encodes CDR1 MNHEY and CDR2 SVGAGI. The CDR3 has 16 amino acids. The CDR3 sequence is CASSSAGTSGRGEQFF. The DNA of the CDR3 is TGTGCCAGCAGTTCCGCCGGGACTAGCGGGAGAGGTGAGCAGTTCTTC.